This T cell receptor beta chain is from a study of T cells in Graves' hyperthyroidism and ophthalmopathy. As for this clonotype: What it binds is unknown.

Amplified regions were TCR beta CDR3 sequences from RNA transcripts. An initial round of RT-PCR targeting the TCR CDR3 relied on the HTBI primer set. One entry per CDR3 protein, called by TCRdb with MiXCR from the multiplex PCR reads. The sample shows approximately 600,000 distinct CDR3 sequences, 13% to 15% of them seen only once. Patients were excluded because of uncontrolled infection, other autoimmune disease, pregnancy or lactation. Cells are PBMCs isolated from 10 ml of fresh blood. Germline assignment: CDR1 SGHKS and CDR2 YYEKEE (reference sequence). The CDR3 spans 14 residues. V dropped 8 bases and J dropped 2 bases, with 17 bases sitting between them. Study findings and constraints: The model made its ophthalmopathy prediction, and onset followed a median approximately six months later.

This clonotype originated in a young woman with Graves' ophthalmopathy. The chain links TRBV5-5 to TRBJ2-7; D is unclear. What was sequenced was blood. CDR3 in amino acids: CASSPHGVTYEQYF. The CDR3 DNA follows: TGTGCCAGTTCCCCCCATGGCGTTACCTACGAGCAGTACTTC. Full variable domain (rest looked up from reference TRBV5-5 and TRBJ2-7): DAGVTQSPTHLIKTRGQQVTLRCSPISGHKSVSWYQQVLGQGPQFIFQYYEKEERGRGNFPDRFSARQFPNYSSELNVNALLLGDSALYLCASSPHGVTYEQYFGPGTRLTVT.